These 27 T cell receptor beta chains came from one sample sequenced in a study of human CD8 memory T cell subsets. Scientists made TCR beta libraries using UMI-labeled 5' RACE. Reanalyzing the 5' RACE reads, TCRdb keeps one entry per CDR3 protein, without DNA. This specimen shows roughly 3,700 distinct CDR3 sequences; the ten leading clones hold 30% to 40%. Material for sequencing was CD8+ effector memory T cells (TEM) sorted from PBMCs. Subset given: effector memory CD8 T cells, CCR7- CD45RO+ CD95+. These receptors came from a human donor in good health.

This rearrangement joins TRBV7-9 to TRBJ2-7; the TRBD2 assignment by TCRdb is unverifiable without DNA. The CDR3 covers 15 residues. Germline V lookup: CDR1 SEHNR, CDR2 FQNEAQ (reference sequence). This CDR3 reads CASSLAGPYSYEQYF.

This sequence joins TRBV28 and TRBJ1-4; the D call from TCRdb, TRBD1, cannot be confirmed without DNA. CDR3 size: 15 residues. The germline V gene has CDR1 MDHEN and CDR2 SYDVKM. CDR3 residues: CASSIPGQGNEKLFF.

The J gene is TRBJ2-1, the V gene TRBV5-1; TCRdb designates TRBD1, a call that cannot be tested without DNA. Germline CDR1 reads SGHRS; CDR2 reads YFSETQ. The CDR3 is 15 amino acids. The CDR3 reads CASQGRDNSYNEQFF. The full variable domain, its missing parts supplied by reference TRBV5-1 and TRBJ2-1, is KAGVTQTPRYLIKTRGQQVTLSCSPISGHRSVSWYQQTPGQGLQFLFEYFSETQRNKGNFPGRFSGRQFSNSRSEMNVSTLELGDSALYLCASQGRDNSYNEQFFGPGTRLTVL.

V is TRBV7-6 and J is TRBJ2-1. In germline, CDR1 is SGHVS, CDR2 FNYEAQ. The length of the CDR3 is 14 residues. CDR3 sequence reads: CASSLGETPNEQFF.

This clonotype is deemed medium-sized (0.01 to 0.1%) by its frequency. The V call is TRBV9, the J call TRBJ2-1; the TCRdb call, TRBD2, lacks DNA for checking. The germline V gene has CDR1 SGDLS and CDR2 YYNGEE. The length of the CDR3 is 14 residues. The CDR3 sequence is CASSPPGGPYEQFF.

The chain carries TRBV27 and TRBJ2-3; TCRdb indicates TRBD1, and absent DNA this call remains unverified. This CDR3 is built from 20 residues. Per the germline V gene, CDR1 is MNHEY and CDR2 is SMNVEV (reference sequence). CDR3 in amino acids: CASSSLGGIKWTGETDTQYF.

The chain recombines TRBV7-2 with TRBJ2-7; without DNA, the TCRdb call of TRBD1 cannot be checked. The CDR3 sequence is 15 residues long. From germline, CDR1 is SGHTA and CDR2 FQGNSA. CDR3 sequence reads: CASSPSQGGGYEQYF.

This clonotype is identified as large from frequency. The chain recombines TRBV20-1 with TRBJ2-1. CDR3 length: 15 amino acids. CDR1 and CDR2 from the germline V gene are DFQATT and SNEGSKA (reference sequence). The CDR3 is CSARDLASVYNEQFF.

Measured by frequency, this clonotype is large. J is TRBJ2-7 and V is TRBV12-3 or TRBV12-4; no DNA is available, so the TRBD1 call from TCRdb remains unchecked. The CDR3 is made up of 12 amino acids. The CDR3 loop is CASSSQGYEQYF.

This chain connects TRBV13 to TRBJ2-2; TCRdb's assignment of TRBD1 cannot be checked, as there is no DNA. The CDR3 is made up of 15 amino acids. From germline, CDR1 is PRHDT and CDR2 FYEKMQ (reference sequence). The CDR3 region is CASSERDRDNGELFF.

The genes are TRBV20-1 and TRBJ2-5; TCRdb picks TRBD2, but there is no DNA to check that call. The CDR3 loop spans 16 amino acids. Germline V gene lookup returns CDR1 DFQATT and CDR2 SNEGSKA (reference sequence). The CDR3 spells CSATHELATEGETQYF.

This rearrangement joins TRBV10-3 to TRBJ2-7; TCRdb's assignment of TRBD1 cannot be checked, as there is no DNA. The CDR3 is 14 amino acids. Germline assignment: CDR1 ENHRY and CDR2 SYGVKD. The CDR3 spells CAISESSDRDEQYF.

This chain links TRBV4-2 with TRBJ2-7; absent DNA, TCRdb's TRBD2 call cannot be checked. There are 14 residues in the CDR3. The germline gives CDR1 LGHNA, CDR2 YNFKEQ. The CDR3 is CASSELAGRYEQYF.

CDR3: CASSIRDTNQPQHF. The chain is built from TRBV19 and TRBJ1-5; TCRdb's D call of TRBD1 is untestable without DNA. There are 14 residues in the CDR3. Germline assignment: CDR1 LNHDA and CDR2 SQIVND (reference sequence).

The chain is built from TRBV7-7 and TRBJ2-2; TCRdb's D gene call, TRBD1, goes unchecked for lack of DNA. Looked up from germline, CDR1 is SSHAT and CDR2 is FNYEAQ (reference sequence). There are 14 residues in the CDR3. CDR3 sequence reads: CASSLEGHTGELFF.

The chain couples TRBV5-1 to TRBJ1-5; TCRdb designates TRBD1, a call that cannot be tested without DNA. CDR1 and CDR2 (germline): SGHRS, YFSETQ. This CDR3 spans 13 amino acids. The CDR3 sequence: CASSEGSNQPQHF.

V is TRBV7-9 and J is TRBJ2-7. Germline V gene sequence: CDR1 SEHNR, CDR2 FQNEAQ (reference sequence). This CDR3 comprises 13 residues. The CDR3 is CASSSQGTYEQYF.

V is TRBV2 and J is TRBJ2-7; TCRdb's D call, TRBD1, is unchecked because there is no DNA. There are 15 residues in the CDR3. CDR1 and CDR2 (germline): SNHLY, FYNNEI. The CDR3 protein is CASSEGPGQGYEQYF.

This clonotype is called large based on its frequency. The chain uses TRBV7-9 and TRBJ2-3; lacking DNA, the TRBD2 call made by TCRdb goes unchecked. Germline-derived CDR1 and CDR2 are SEHNR and FQNEAQ (reference sequence). This CDR3 is 16 amino acids long. The CDR3 loop is CASSGRAGASTDTQYF.

The gene calls are TRBV19 and TRBJ2-1; TCRdb picks TRBD1, but there is no DNA to check that call. The CDR3 is 12 amino acids. Germline-derived CDR1 and CDR2 are LNHDA and SQIVND (reference sequence). The CDR3 is CASRTGISEQFF.

The chain combines TRBV9 with TRBJ2-3; TCRdb selects TRBD1, and the lack of DNA leaves this call unchecked. The CDR3 contains 15 residues. Germline CDR1 reads SGDLS; CDR2 reads YYNGEE. CDR3 loop: CASSLRDGVTDTQYF.

J is TRBJ2-1 and V is TRBV6-1; TCRdb names TRBD2, which stays unverified in the absence of DNA. CDR1 MNHNS and CDR2 SASEGT come from the germline V gene. This CDR3 has 15 amino acids. CDR3 protein: CASSEEVAGVNEQFF.

This clonotype shows up as medium-sized by frequency. CDR3 protein: CSARAPGLAGEREQYF. The chain employs TRBV20-1 and TRBJ2-7; TCRdb reports TRBD2, a call that lacks DNA to check it against. Looked up from germline, CDR1 is DFQATT and CDR2 is SNEGSKA (reference sequence). This CDR3 is 16 amino acids long.

The chain combines TRBV9 with TRBJ2-1. CDR3 length: 15 amino acids. Per germline, CDR1 SGDLS and CDR2 YYNGEE. The CDR3 here is CASSVEVAPTNEQFF. The whole variable domain, filled in from reference TRBV9 and TRBJ2-1, reads DSGVTQTPKHLITATGQRVTLRCSPRSGDLSVYWYQQSLDQGLQFLIQYYNGEERAKGNILERFSAQQFPDLHSELNLSSLELGDSALYFCASSVEVAPTNEQFFGPGTRLTVL.

The J gene is TRBJ2-7, the V gene TRBV30; the TRBD2 assignment by TCRdb is unverifiable without DNA. The CDR3 contains 14 residues. Germline CDR1 reads GTSNPN; CDR2 reads SVGIG (reference sequence). The CDR3 loop reads CAWSVREATYEQYF.

The V call is TRBV6-4, the J call TRBJ2-1; the TCRdb call, TRBD2, lacks DNA for checking. CDR3 length: 15 amino acids. From germline, CDR1 is MRHNA and CDR2 SNTAGT. CDR3 sequence: CASSRASGENNEQFF.

This chain joins TRBV6-4 and TRBJ2-1. The CDR3 spans 15 residues. Germline lookup yields CDR1 MRHNA and CDR2 SNTAGT. CDR3 sequence reads: CASSEGTVSYNEQFF.